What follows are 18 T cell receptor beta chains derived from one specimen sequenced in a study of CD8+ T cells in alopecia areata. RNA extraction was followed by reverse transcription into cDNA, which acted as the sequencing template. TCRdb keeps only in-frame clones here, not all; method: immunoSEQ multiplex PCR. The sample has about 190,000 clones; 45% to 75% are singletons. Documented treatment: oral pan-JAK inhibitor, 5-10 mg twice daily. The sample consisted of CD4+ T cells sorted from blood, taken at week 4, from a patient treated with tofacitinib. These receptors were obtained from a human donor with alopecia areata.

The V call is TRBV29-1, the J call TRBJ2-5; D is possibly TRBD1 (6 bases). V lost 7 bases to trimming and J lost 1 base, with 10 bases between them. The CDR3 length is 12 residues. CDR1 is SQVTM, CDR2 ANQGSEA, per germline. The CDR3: CSARDIQETQYF. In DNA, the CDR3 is TGCAGCGCTCGGGACATCCAAGAGACCCAGTACTTC.

DNA for the CDR3: TGTGCCAGCAGCTTCGACAGGGCTGACAATCAGCCCCAGCATTTT. Translated, it gives CASSFDRADNQPQHF. The chain is built from TRBV7-9 and TRBJ1-5; 7 nucleotides agree with TRBD1. The CDR3 length is 15 residues. CDR1 is SEHNR, CDR2 FQNEAQ, per germline (reference sequence). V shed 3 bases, J shed 3 bases, and the junction held 5 bases outside the gene matches.

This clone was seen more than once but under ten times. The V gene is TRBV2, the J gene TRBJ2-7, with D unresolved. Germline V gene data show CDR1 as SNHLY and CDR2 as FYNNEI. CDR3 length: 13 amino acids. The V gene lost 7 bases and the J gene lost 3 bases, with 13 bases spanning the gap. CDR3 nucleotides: TGTGCCAGCACGGATAGAAACCACTACGAGCAGTACTTC. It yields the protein CASTDRNHYEQYF.

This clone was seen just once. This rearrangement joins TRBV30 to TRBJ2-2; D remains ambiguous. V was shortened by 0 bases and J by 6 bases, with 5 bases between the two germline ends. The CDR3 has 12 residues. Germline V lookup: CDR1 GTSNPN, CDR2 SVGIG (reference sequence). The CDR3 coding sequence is TGTGCCTGGAGTGTCGGGTCCGGGGAGCTGTTTTTT. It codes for CAWSVGSGELFF.

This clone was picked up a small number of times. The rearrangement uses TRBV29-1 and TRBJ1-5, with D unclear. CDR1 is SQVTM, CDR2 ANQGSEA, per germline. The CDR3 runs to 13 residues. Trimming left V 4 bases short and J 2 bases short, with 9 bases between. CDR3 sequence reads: CSVARGGNQPQHF. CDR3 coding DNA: TGCAGCGTTGCGCGGGGAGGCAATCAGCCCCAGCATTTT.

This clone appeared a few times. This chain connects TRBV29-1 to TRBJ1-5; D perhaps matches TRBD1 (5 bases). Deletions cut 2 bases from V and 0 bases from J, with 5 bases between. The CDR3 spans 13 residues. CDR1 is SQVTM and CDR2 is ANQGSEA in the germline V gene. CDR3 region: CSVEQGSNQPQHF. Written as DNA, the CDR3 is TGCAGCGTTGAACAGGGTAGCAATCAGCCCCAGCATTTT.

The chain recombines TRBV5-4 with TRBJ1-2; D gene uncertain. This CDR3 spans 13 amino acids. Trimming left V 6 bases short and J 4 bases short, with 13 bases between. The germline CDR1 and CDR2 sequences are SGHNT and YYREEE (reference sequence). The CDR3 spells CASTQSGIYGYTF. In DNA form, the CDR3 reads TGTGCCAGCACCCAATCGGGGATCTATGGCTACACCTTC.

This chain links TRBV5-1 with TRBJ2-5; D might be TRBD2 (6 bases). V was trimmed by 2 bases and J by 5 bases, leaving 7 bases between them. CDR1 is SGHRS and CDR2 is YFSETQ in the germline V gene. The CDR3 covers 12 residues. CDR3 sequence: CASSFGGETQYF. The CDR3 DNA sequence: TGCGCCAGCAGCTTTGGGGGGGAGACCCAGTACTTC.

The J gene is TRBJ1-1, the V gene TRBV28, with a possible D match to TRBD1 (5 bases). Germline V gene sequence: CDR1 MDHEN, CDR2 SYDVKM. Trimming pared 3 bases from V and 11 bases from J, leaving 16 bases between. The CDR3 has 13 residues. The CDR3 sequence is CASSLYGDLGAFF. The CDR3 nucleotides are TGTGCCAGCAGTTTGTATGGGGACCTAGGCGCTTTCTTT.

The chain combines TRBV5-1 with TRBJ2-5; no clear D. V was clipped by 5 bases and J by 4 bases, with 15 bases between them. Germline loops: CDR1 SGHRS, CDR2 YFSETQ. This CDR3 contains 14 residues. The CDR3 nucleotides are TGCGCCAGCAGTCCAGTCACGCGGCCAGAGACCCAGTACTTC. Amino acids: CASSPVTRPETQYF. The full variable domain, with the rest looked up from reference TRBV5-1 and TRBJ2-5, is KAGVTQTPRYLIKTRGQQVTLSCSPISGHRSVSWYQQTPGQGLQFLFEYFSETQRNKGNFPGRFSGRQFSNSRSEMNVSTLELGDSALYLCASSPVTRPETQYFGPGTRLLVL.

CDR3 amino acids: CASGRQGGYTF. The CDR3, as DNA: TGTGCCAGCGGCCGACAGGGCGGCTACACCTTC. The chain recombines TRBV6-5 with TRBJ1-2, with 7 positions matching TRBD1. The V segment lost 8 bases and the J segment 8 bases; nucleotides outside the gene matches: 5. In germline, CDR1 is MNHEY, CDR2 SVGAGI. The CDR3 has 11 amino acids.

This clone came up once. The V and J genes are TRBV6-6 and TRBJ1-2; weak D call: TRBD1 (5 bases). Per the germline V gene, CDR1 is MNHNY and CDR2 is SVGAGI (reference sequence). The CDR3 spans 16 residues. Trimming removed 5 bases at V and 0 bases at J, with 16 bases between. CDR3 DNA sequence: TGTGCCAGCAGTGGACTGGGACTTCGAGCTAACTATGGCTACACCTTC. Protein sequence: CASSGLGLRANYGYTF.

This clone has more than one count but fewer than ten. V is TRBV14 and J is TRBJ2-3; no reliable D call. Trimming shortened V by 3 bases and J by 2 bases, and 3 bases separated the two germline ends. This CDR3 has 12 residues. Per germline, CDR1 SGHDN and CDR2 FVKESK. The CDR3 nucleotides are TGTGCCAGCAGCCACGACACAGATACGCAGTATTTT. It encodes CASSHDTDTQYF.

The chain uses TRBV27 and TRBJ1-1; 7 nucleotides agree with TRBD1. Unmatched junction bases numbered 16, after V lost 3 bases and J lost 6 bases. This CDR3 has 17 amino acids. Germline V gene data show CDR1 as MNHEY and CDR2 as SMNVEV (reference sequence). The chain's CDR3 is CASSFIRQGRVKSEAFF. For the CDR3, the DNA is TGTGCCAGCAGTTTCATTCGACAGGGTAGGGTAAAGTCTGAAGCTTTCTTT.

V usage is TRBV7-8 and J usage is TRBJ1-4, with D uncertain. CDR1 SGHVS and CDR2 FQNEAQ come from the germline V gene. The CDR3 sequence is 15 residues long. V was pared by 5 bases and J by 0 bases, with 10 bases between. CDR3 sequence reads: CASSPDGATNEKLFF. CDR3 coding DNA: TGTGCCAGCAGCCCGGACGGTGCAACTAATGAAAAACTGTTTTTT.

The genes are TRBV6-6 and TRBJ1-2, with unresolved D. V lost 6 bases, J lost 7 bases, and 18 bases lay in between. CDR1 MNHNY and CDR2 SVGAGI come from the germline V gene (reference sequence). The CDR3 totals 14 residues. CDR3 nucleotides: TGTGCCAGCAGCCCCGGGTTCGAATGGAGTGGCTACACCTTC. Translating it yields CASSPGFEWSGYTF.

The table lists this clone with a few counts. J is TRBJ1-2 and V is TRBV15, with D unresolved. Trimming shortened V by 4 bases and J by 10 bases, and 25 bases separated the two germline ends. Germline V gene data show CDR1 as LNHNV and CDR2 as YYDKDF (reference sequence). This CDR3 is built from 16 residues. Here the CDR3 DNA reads TGTGCCACCAGCACTGCGGCGCCGAGGGTCCCCCGTCTCTACACCTTC. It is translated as CATSTAAPRVPRLYTF.

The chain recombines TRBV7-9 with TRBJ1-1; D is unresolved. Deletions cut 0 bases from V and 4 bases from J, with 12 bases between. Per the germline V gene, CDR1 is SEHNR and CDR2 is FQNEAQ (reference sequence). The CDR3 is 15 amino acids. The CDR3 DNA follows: TGTGCCAGCAGCTTAGCCGCATTATCTCGCACTGAAGCTTTCTTT. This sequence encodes CASSLAALSRTEAFF.